What follows are 9 T cell receptor beta chains derived from one specimen sequenced in a study of CD8 T cells in ankylosing spondylitis. TCRdb redid the calling of the 5' RACE reads with MiXCR, one entry per CDR3 protein. The sample yields around 330,000 distinct CDR3 sequences, roughly 12% seen once. What was sequenced was blood, either unsorted or a sorted T cell fraction (not recorded which). Receptors were obtained from a female donor with ankylosing spondylitis or in good health (not recorded which).

This clonotype was recorded many times. The gene calls are TRBV7-2 and TRBJ1-5, with D possibly TRBD1 on 6 matching bases. CDR1 is SGHTA, CDR2 FQGNSA, per germline. The V and J ends lost 4 bases and 0 bases respectively, with 13 bases between them. CDR3 length: 16 amino acids. CDR3 loop: CASSSAGQNSNQPQHF. CDR3 sequence (DNA): TGTGCCAGCAGCTCTGCCGGACAGAATAGCAATCAGCCCCAGCATTTT.

This clonotype has only a few counts. This rearrangement joins TRBV11-3 to TRBJ2-6, with D hard to call. Trimming took 2 bases from V and 0 from J, leaving 5 bases between them. This CDR3 has 15 amino acids. Per the germline V gene, CDR1 is SGHNT and CDR2 is YENEEA. Written as DNA, the CDR3 is TGTGCCAGCAGCTTAATACTCTCTGGGGCCAACGTCCTGACTTTC. The encoded protein is CASSLILSGANVLTF.

This clonotype showed up just a few times. J is TRBJ2-7 and V is TRBV7-9; unclear D gene. Germline values: CDR1 SEHNR, CDR2 FQNEAQ (reference sequence). V was trimmed by 3 bases and J by 2 bases, leaving 5 bases between them. The CDR3 loop spans 12 amino acids. As DNA, the CDR3 is TGTGCCAGCAGCTTCGCCCCCTACGAGCAGTACTTC. It codes for CASSFAPYEQYF.

In its sample, this clonotype was seen many times. This rearrangement joins TRBV30 to TRBJ2-5, with D possibly being TRBD2 (5 bases). Germline values: CDR1 GTSNPN, CDR2 SVGIG (reference sequence). V lost 0 bases to trimming and J lost 2 bases, with 7 bases between them. The CDR3 covers 13 residues. The CDR3 DNA follows: TGTGCCTGGAGTGTAGCGGAACAAGAGACCCAGTACTTC. It specifies CAWSVAEQETQYF.

This clonotype was found many times. The V and J genes are TRBV4-1 and TRBJ1-5; D gene ambiguous. Germline V gives CDR1 MGHRA, CDR2 YSYEKL. Trimming left V 0 bases short and J 4 bases short, with 10 bases between. The CDR3 is made up of 15 amino acids. The CDR3 DNA follows: TGCGCCAGCAGCCAAGATAGGAACGGGAATCAGCCCCAGCATTTT. This codes for CASSQDRNGNQPQHF.

The rearrangement links TRBV7-2 to TRBJ2-5; possibly TRBD2 for D (6 bases). CDR1 and CDR2 (germline): SGHTA, FQGNSA. This CDR3 is 14 amino acids long. V dropped 5 bases and J dropped 1 base, with 11 bases sitting between them. The CDR3 protein is CASSRDSSQETQYF. For the CDR3, the DNA is TGTGCCAGCAGCCGGGACTCCTCCCAAGAGACCCAGTACTTC.

This clonotype was seen at least ten times. The J gene is TRBJ1-2, the V gene TRBV7-2, with D possibly being TRBD1 (5 bases). The CDR3 runs to 16 residues. Germline V gene sequence: CDR1 SGHTA, CDR2 FQGNSA. Trimming removed 2 bases at V and 5 bases at J, with 18 bases between. CDR3 nucleotides: TGTGCCAGCAGCTTAACCCTAGGGACGGACTATTATGGCTACACCTTC. The encoded protein is CASSLTLGTDYYGYTF.

This clonotype was seen many times. The V and J genes are TRBV24-1 and TRBJ2-5; D is unclear. The germline CDR1 and CDR2 sequences are KGHDR and SFDVKD. The CDR3 extends over 12 amino acids. The ends were cut back, 5 bases at V and 3 bases at J, with 6 bases in the middle. CDR3 sequence (DNA): TGTGCCACCAGTGGGGCAGAAGAGACCCAGTACTTC. This codes for CATSGAEETQYF.

This clonotype was counted at least ten times. The V and J genes are TRBV5-1 and TRBJ2-3; D gene unclear. Germline V gives CDR1 SGHRS, CDR2 YFSETQ. The CDR3 contains 14 residues. Deletions cut 4 bases from V and 5 bases from J, with 14 bases between. CDR3 region: CASSIRSGGDTQYF. DNA for the CDR3: TGCGCCAGCAGCATCCGCTCGGGCGGAGATACGCAGTATTTT.